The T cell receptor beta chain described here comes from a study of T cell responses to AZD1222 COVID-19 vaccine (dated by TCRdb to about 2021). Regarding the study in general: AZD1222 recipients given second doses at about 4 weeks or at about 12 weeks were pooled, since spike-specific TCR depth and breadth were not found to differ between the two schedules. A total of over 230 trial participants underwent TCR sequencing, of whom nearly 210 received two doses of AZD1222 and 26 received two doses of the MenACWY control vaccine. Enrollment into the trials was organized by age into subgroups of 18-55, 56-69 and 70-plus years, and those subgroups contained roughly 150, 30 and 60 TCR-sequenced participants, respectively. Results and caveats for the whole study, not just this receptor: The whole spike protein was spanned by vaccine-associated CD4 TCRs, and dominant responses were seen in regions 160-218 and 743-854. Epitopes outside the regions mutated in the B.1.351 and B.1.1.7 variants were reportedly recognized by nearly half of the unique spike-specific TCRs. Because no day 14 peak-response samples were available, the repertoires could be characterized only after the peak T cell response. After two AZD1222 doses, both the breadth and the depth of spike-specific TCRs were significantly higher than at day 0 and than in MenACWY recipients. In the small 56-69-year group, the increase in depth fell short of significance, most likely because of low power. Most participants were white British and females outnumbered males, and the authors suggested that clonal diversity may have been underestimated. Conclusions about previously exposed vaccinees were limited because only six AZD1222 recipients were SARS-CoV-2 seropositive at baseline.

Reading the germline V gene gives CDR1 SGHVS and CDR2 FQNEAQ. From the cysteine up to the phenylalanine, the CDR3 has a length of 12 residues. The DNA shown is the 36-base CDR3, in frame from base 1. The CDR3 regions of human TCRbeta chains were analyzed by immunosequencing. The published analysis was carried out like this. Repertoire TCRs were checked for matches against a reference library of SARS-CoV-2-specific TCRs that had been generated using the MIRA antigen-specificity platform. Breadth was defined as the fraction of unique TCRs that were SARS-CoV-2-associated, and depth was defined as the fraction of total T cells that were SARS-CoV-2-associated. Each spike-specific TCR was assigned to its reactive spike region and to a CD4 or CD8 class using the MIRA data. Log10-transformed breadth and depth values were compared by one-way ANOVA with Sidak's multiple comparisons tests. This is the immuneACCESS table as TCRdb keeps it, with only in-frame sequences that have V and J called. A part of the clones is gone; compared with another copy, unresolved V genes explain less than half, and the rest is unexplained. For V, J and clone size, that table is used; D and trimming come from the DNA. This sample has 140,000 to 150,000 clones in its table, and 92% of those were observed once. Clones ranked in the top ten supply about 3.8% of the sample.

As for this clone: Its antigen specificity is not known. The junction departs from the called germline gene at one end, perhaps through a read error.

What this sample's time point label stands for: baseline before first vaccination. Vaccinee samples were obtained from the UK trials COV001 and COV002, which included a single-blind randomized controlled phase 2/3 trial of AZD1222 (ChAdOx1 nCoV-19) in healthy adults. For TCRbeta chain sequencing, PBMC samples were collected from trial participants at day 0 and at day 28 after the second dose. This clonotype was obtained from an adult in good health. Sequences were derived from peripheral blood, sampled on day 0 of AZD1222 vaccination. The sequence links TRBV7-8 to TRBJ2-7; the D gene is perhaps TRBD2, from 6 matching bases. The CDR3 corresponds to CASSLSWTTLAF. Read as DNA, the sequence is TGTGCCAGCAGCTTGTCTTGGACTACCCTTGCCTTC.